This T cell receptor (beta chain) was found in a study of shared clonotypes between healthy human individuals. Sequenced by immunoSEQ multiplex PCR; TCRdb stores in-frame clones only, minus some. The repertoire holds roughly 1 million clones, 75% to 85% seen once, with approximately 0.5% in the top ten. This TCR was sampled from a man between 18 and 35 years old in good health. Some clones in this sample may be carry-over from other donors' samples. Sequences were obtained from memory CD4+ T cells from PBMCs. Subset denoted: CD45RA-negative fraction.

CDR3 nucleotides: TGTGCCAGCTCGACAGGGGCTCGTTCACCCCTCCACTTT. Its protein is CASSTGARSPLHF. This sequence joins TRBV18 and TRBJ1-6; 8 nucleotides align to TRBD1. J lost 9 bases, V lost 6 bases, and 4 bases had no gene match. Germline CDR1 is KGHSH and CDR2 is LQKENI. The CDR3 consists of 13 residues.